This is a list of T cell receptor beta chains from one sample in a study of CD8 T cells in ankylosing spondylitis. TCRdb redid the calling of the 5' RACE reads with MiXCR, one entry per CDR3 protein. The repertoire holds under 300,000 distinct CDR3 sequences, with more than 9% as singletons. What was sequenced was blood, either unsorted or a sorted T cell fraction (not recorded which). These receptors all stem from a male donor with ankylosing spondylitis or in good health (not recorded which). CDR3s include the opening cysteine and the closing phenylalanine or tryptophan. The D gene is left open where the match is weak. The size entry is marked missing in some rows and otherwise reads once, few, many or a size class.

J gene	V gene	D gene	clone size	CDR3 length	CDR3 DNA	CDR3 protein
TRBJ1-6	TRBV7-9	TRBD1	few	15	TGTGCCAGCAGCCCTCCGGGACAGTATAATTCACCCCTCCACTTT	CASSPPGQYNSPLHF
TRBJ1-5	TRBV20-1	TRBD1	many	13	TGCAGTGCTTGGACAGGGAATGATCAGCCCCAGCATTTT	CSAWTGNDQPQHF
TRBJ2-7	TRBV3-1	TRBD1	many	14	TGTGCCAGCAAATCCGGGACAGGTGCCTACGAGCAGTACTTC	CASKSGTGAYEQYF
TRBJ1-2	TRBV18	NA	many	14	TGTGCCAGCTCGGCCGGTTCTTCCGGCTATGGCTACACCTTC	CASSAGSSGYGYTF
TRBJ2-3	TRBV7-2	NA	NA	16	TGTGCCAGCAGCTTGAGGCCAAGCGGGCGGGGAGATACGCAGTATTTT	CASSLRPSGRGDTQYF
TRBJ2-7	TRBV12-3/TRBV12-4	NA	many	15	TGTGCCAGCAGTTTAAAACGCGGGGAGATCTACGAGCAGTACTTC	CASSLKRGEIYEQYF
TRBJ1-6	TRBV4-1	TRBD1	many	14	TGCGCCAGCAGCCAGGGACAGGCTAATTCACCCCTCCACTTT	CASSQGQANSPLHF
TRBJ1-3	TRBV11-2	NA	few	14	TGTGCCAGCAGCTTCCGGACGGCTGGAAACACCATATATTTT	CASSFRTAGNTIYF
TRBJ2-2	TRBV20-1	NA	many	18	TGCAGTGCTAGAGAAAGGGGGAGAGGCCGAACAAACACCGGGGAGCTGTTTTTT	CSARERGRGRTNTGELFF
TRBJ2-3	TRBV5-1	NA	many	16	TGCGCCAGCAGCTTGGGACGCACGCCTGGCACAGATACGCAGTATTTT	CASSLGRTPGTDTQYF
TRBJ2-3	TRBV12-3/TRBV12-4	NA	few	13	TGTGCCAGCAGTACCCTTGCCCTAAATACGCAGTATTTT	CASSTLALNTQYF
TRBJ2-1	TRBV11-2	NA	many	16	TGTGCCAGCACCGACATTCGGGCTAGATTACGCAATGAGCAGTTCTTC	CASTDIRARLRNEQFF
TRBJ1-1	TRBV5-5	NA	few	14	TGTGCCAGCAGTCTAGGGCATGGACGGACTGAAGCTTTCTTT	CASSLGHGRTEAFF
TRBJ2-3	TRBV11-1	NA	NA	18	TGTGCCAGCAGCTTAGGTAGGCCTTCAGGGAAGGCCACAGATACGCAGTATTTT	CASSLGRPSGKATDTQYF
TRBJ1-2	TRBV20-1	TRBD1	NA	14	TGCAGTGCCCATATGGAGAGACAGGGTTCGGGCTACACCTTC	CSAHMERQGSGYTF
TRBJ2-3	TRBV3-1	TRBD2	many	18	TGTGCCAGCAGCCGACTAGCGGGGCCCCTCCCTAGCACAGATACGCAGTATTTT	CASSRLAGPLPSTDTQYF